This is a list of T cell receptor beta chains from one sample in a study of blood T cell repertoires in COVID-19. Clones were sequenced by immunoSEQ multiplex PCR, and TCRdb holds only the in-frame ones, with some missing. The table lists 200,000 to 250,000 clones, around 80% of them singletons. Sequencing was carried out using peripheral blood. Receptors originate from a woman in her thirties with COVID-19, enrolled during active disease. Both conserved end residues are part of each CDR3. The order of the fields is V gene, CDR3 protein.

TRBV7-3	CASSLDFGEQREQFF
TRBV9	CASSFTGADTQYF
TRBV4-2	CASSQEGASGTPVYEQYF
TRBV4-3	CASSHGERRGDTQYF
TRBV9	CASSVGPGGLNNSPLHF
TRBV4-3	CASSQEADRQVYNEQFF
TRBV19	CASSYRGPSTDTQYF
TRBV6-1	CASSELLAGSTDTQYF
TRBV11-2	CASSLERTGFTEAFF
TRBV7-9	CASSTGGTNTGELFF
TRBV5-1	CASSPQNTRGNYGYTF
TRBV11-2	CASSLQRNYGYTF
TRBV28	CASSFLAGGTYNEQFF
TRBV7-6	CASSPNGEATTGELFF
TRBV20-1	CSASFSRGTSYEQYF
TRBV5-4	CASRHGLAGDEQYF
TRBV7-9	CASSSSGGQTDTQYF
TRBV5-1	CASSPLFGTHNSPLHF
TRBV24-1	CATSDWTGGSYNEQFF
TRBV7-2	CASSLEVAGGYEQYF
TRBV18	CASSPPHAGGGNEQFF
TRBV28	CASSLLLRGTPDF
TRBV5-1	CASGLAGGSRGTGELFF
TRBV2	CASTTVGGTEAFF
TRBV7-2	CASRLDRAAGSPLHF
TRBV27	CASSLSLGGLTGELFF
TRBV9	CASSVGTGKAFF
TRBV16	CASSQSRGRRNYGYTF
TRBV19	CASSVRSGTYREQYF
TRBV6-2/TRBV6-3	CASSYSSAGGYGYTF
TRBV6-2/TRBV6-3	CASSLGRAGSRDTQYF
TRBV7-3	CASSSTKGNGYTF
TRBV5-1	CASSLIPGTTNTEAFF
TRBV7-8	CASSLLTSSYNEQFF
TRBV27	CASSLLRTGGITYEQYF
TRBV5-6	CASSLLSGTGEFYGYTF
TRBV4-3	CASSQGAGASTDTQYF
TRBV19	CASRMTGSNQPQHF
TRBV5-1	CASSFLTSGTNTGELFF
TRBV5-4	CASSSSSSGSLPDTQYF
TRBV16	CASSRLESGELFF
TRBV15	CATSSRDSYNYGYTF
TRBV6-4	CASSRDRGGDEQFF
TRBV9	CASSVATSGNGYTF